This T cell receptor (beta chain) is drawn from a study of early T cells in non-severe SARS-CoV-2 infection. For the study at large: Sequenced bulk RNA came from whole blood that was unsorted, and chains were unpaired. General study results and limits: VDJdb matching skewed toward anti-spike CD8 responses, missing private and CD4 specificities.

The V gene lost 0 bases and the J gene lost 3 bases, with 12 bases spanning the gap. Per the germline V gene, CDR1 is SGHRS and CDR2 is YFSETQ. The CDR3 length is 15 residues. As part of library construction, unique molecular identifiers were attached to individual cDNA molecules. TCRdb re-called the 5' RACE reads through MiXCR, storing one row per CDR3 protein. The sample lists 75,000 to 100,000 distinct CDR3 sequences, roughly 14% seen once, with approximately 0.5% in the top ten. As to this clonotype: The antigen is not known.

The chain uses TRBV5-1 and TRBJ1-2, with D possibly matching TRBD1 (5 bases). The source material was whole blood. The receptor was derived from an adult who was a healthcare worker with PCR-confirmed SARS-CoV-2 infection or an uninfected control (not recorded which). The CDR3 loop is CASSLGTSIDYGYTF. CDR3 nucleotides: TGCGCCAGCAGCTTGGGGACAAGCATTGACTATGGCTACACCTTC. Full variable domain (outside the CDR3, taken from reference TRBV5-1 and TRBJ1-2): KAGVTQTPRYLIKTRGQQVTLSCSPISGHRSVSWYQQTPGQGLQFLFEYFSETQRNKGNFPGRFSGRQFSNSRSEMNVSTLELGDSALYLCASSLGTSIDYGYTFGSGTRLTVV.